This T cell receptor beta chain was retrieved from a study of OX40 agonist ivuxolimab in advanced cancers. TCRdb's copy holds only in-frame clones and misses some; the assay was immunoSEQ multiplex PCR. The sample includes fewer than 120,000 clones, approximately 89% seen only once; the top ten take 0.27%. Trimming took off 3 bases at V and 7 bases at J, with 15 bases between the two ends. This CDR3 is 13 amino acids long. Germline assignment: CDR1 GTSNPN and CDR2 SVGIG (reference sequence). The receptor was isolated from an adult with an advanced solid tumor such as melanoma, head and neck, liver or kidney cancer. The J gene is TRBJ1-1, the V gene TRBV30; weak D call: TRBD1 (5 bases). The specimen was CD4+ or CD8+ T cells sorted from blood, collected in a trial of the OX40 agonist ivuxolimab. This CDR3 reads CAWSLLGADEAFF. The CDR3 region has the DNA TGTGCCTGGAGCCTCCTTGGGGCCGATGAAGCTTTCTTT. Based on the CDR3 plus reference TRBV30 and TRBJ1-1, the full variable domain is SQTIHQWPATLVQPVGSPLSLECTVEGTSNPNLYWYRQAAGRGLQLLFYSVGIGQISSEVPQNLSASRPQDRQFILSSKKLLLSDSGFYLCAWSLLGADEAFFGQGTRLTVV.